Listed below are T cell receptor beta chains from one sample, sequenced in a study of T cells in Graves' hyperthyroidism and ophthalmopathy. TCRdb re-derived calls from the multiplex PCR reads in MiXCR, one entry per CDR3 protein. The sample has approximately 400,000 distinct CDR3 sequences; more than 13% are singletons. The sample taken for sequencing was blood. These receptors were obtained from a man in his forties or fifties with Graves' ophthalmopathy. Both conserved end residues are part of each CDR3. D genes are given only for firm matches. Clone size appears in some rows only: once, few, many, or a class for an expanded clone.

DNA,CDR3,size,V,J,D
TGTGCCAGCAGCTCCCGTTCGGGACTAGCGGGAGCTGAGCAGTTCTTC,CASSSRSGLAGAEQFF,many,TRBV7-2,TRBJ2-1,TRBD2
TGTGCCAGTAGTAACCTAGCGGGTGGATCCTACGAGCAGTACTTC,CASSNLAGGSYEQYF,NA,TRBV19,TRBJ2-7,TRBD2
TGTGCCAGCAGCTTAACAGGGCCTGGAAACACCATATATTTT,CASSLTGPGNTIYF,NA,TRBV11-3,TRBJ1-3,NA
TGTGCCAGCAGTCCCCCCCAGGGATCAGGCAATCAGCCCCAGCATTTT,CASSPPQGSGNQPQHF,NA,TRBV28,TRBJ1-5,NA
TGTGCCAGCAGTGGGACTAGCGGGAGCTACAATGAGCAGTTCTTC,CASSGTSGSYNEQFF,many,TRBV2,TRBJ2-1,TRBD2
TGTGCCAGCAGCCAAGAAGAGTGGAGGGGGGAGCTGTTTTTT,CASSQEEWRGELFF,few,TRBV14,TRBJ2-2,NA
TGTGCCACCAGCACCCCACTGCTAGCGGGGGACTACAATGAGCAGTTCTTC,CATSTPLLAGDYNEQFF,few,TRBV15,TRBJ2-1,TRBD2
TGTGCCAGCGGTCACCCGGCATACGAGCAGTACTTC,CASGHPAYEQYF,few,TRBV12-3/TRBV12-4,TRBJ2-7,NA
TGTGCCAGTAGTAAGACAGGGTCGGGCGGCACAGATACGCAGTATTTT,CASSKTGSGGTDTQYF,few,TRBV19,TRBJ2-3,TRBD1
TGTGCCAGCAGTCCCCGGGCCGGTCGGGATGGGCAGTACTTC,CASSPRAGRDGQYF,many,TRBV6-1,TRBJ2-7,NA
TGCGCCAGCAGCTGGAACGGGAGGCTCACAGATACGCAGTATTTT,CASSWNGRLTDTQYF,NA,TRBV5-1,TRBJ2-3,TRBD2
TGCAGCGTTGTGGGTACGACTAGCGGAGTCCAAGAGACCCAGTACTTC,CSVVGTTSGVQETQYF,NA,TRBV29-1,TRBJ2-5,TRBD2
TGCAGTGCTAGAGATTTGATCCCGACCGAGACCCAGTACTTC,CSARDLIPTETQYF,many,TRBV20-1,TRBJ2-5,NA
TGTGCCAGCAGGCGGGCTGGCGGACGATACCAAGAGACCCAGTACTTC,CASRRAGGRYQETQYF,NA,TRBV11-2,TRBJ2-5,NA
TGTGCCAGCAGCATCAGGAGAGTCGGACTCCGGGGTGAGCAGTTCTTC,CASSIRRVGLRGEQFF,many,TRBV3-1,TRBJ2-1,NA
TGTGCCAGCTCACCATGGGGGGCGTCTGGCTACACCTTC,CASSPWGASGYTF,many,TRBV18,TRBJ1-2,NA
TGTGCCAGCAGCGTGGAGCGGGAGTCCTACAATGAGCAGTTCTTC,CASSVERESYNEQFF,many,TRBV12-3/TRBV12-4,TRBJ2-1,TRBD2
TGTGCCAGCAGCCGAGGGACCGGCGATGAGCAGTTCTTC,CASSRGTGDEQFF,few,TRBV7-2,TRBJ2-1,NA
TGCAGTGCTAGAGGCTTAGTAGGGGGCACAGATACGCAGTATTTT,CSARGLVGGTDTQYF,NA,TRBV20-1,TRBJ2-3,NA
TGTGCCAGCAGCCTACAGGGAATAAGCTCCTACGAGCAGTACTTC,CASSLQGISSYEQYF,many,TRBV2,TRBJ2-7,NA
TGTGCCAGCAGGACTAGCGGGAGTCGGGGGACCCAGTACTTC,CASRTSGSRGTQYF,NA,TRBV12-3/TRBV12-4,TRBJ2-5,TRBD2
TGTGCCAGCAGCCCCTTCGGGAGGGCGAAACTGTTTTTT,CASSPFGRAKLFF,few,TRBV11-2,TRBJ1-4,NA
TGTGCCAGCAGTTTGGGGAACCAAGAGACCCAGTACTTC,CASSLGNQETQYF,many,TRBV28,TRBJ2-5,NA
TGTGCCAGCAGCCGCATCGAACTGGCAGGAAACACCATATATTTT,CASSRIELAGNTIYF,few,TRBV7-9,TRBJ1-3,NA
TGCAGCGTTGAAATCGGGGAGGGTGGCTACACCTTC,CSVEIGEGGYTF,many,TRBV29-1,TRBJ1-2,NA
TGTGCCAGCTCACCAGGCAGTTTGGATGAGCAGTTCTTC,CASSPGSLDEQFF,many,TRBV18,TRBJ2-1,NA
TGTGCCAGCAGTTCCGTCACAGGGGAGTGGTACAATGAGCAGTTCTTC,CASSSVTGEWYNEQFF,many,TRBV12-3/TRBV12-4,TRBJ2-1,TRBD1
TGTGCCAGCAGCTTATACCCCCCAAGGCGGGGTCCCTACAATGAGCAGTTCTTC,CASSLYPPRRGPYNEQFF,NA,TRBV7-2,TRBJ2-1,NA
TGTGCCAGCAGCCCACCGGTTCGAGACGGGGCAGGCAATGAGCAGTTCTTC,CASSPPVRDGAGNEQFF,many,TRBV7-9,TRBJ2-1,NA
TGTGCCAGCAGTTACTCGGCAAGGGGGCGCGAGACCCAGTACTTC,CASSYSARGRETQYF,few,TRBV6-6,TRBJ2-5,TRBD1
TGTGCCAGCAGACCTAGAGCGGGAGTTGGGGATACGCAGTATTTT,CASRPRAGVGDTQYF,NA,TRBV14,TRBJ2-3,TRBD2
TGTGCCAGCAGCTTTGTCAGTGAGACCCAGTACTTC,CASSFVSETQYF,few,TRBV7-9,TRBJ2-5,NA
TGCGCCAGCAGCCAAGAATTAGCGGGAGGCGGTAATGAGCAGTTCTTC,CASSQELAGGGNEQFF,few,TRBV4-1,TRBJ2-1,TRBD2
TGTGCCAGTAGTATCACCGGGACAATCATCGGAAACACCATATATTTT,CASSITGTIIGNTIYF,few,TRBV19,TRBJ1-3,NA
TGTGCCAGTAGTAGGGGACAGGGTATTTCACCCCTCCACTTT,CASSRGQGISPLHF,NA,TRBV19,TRBJ1-6,TRBD1
TGTGCCAGTGGTCACGGGGGAGGCGAGCAGTACTTC,CASGHGGGEQYF,once,TRBV19,TRBJ2-7,NA
TGTGCCAGCAGCTTGCTACTTCGGACGGGTAGGGACGAGCAGTACTTC,CASSLLLRTGRDEQYF,many,TRBV7-9,TRBJ2-7,NA
TGTGCCAGCAGCCAAGACGGGACAGGTACCTATGGCTACACCTTC,CASSQDGTGTYGYTF,many,TRBV3-1,TRBJ1-2,TRBD1
TGTGCCAGCAAAAGGCGACAGGCAACGACTAATGAAAAACTGTTTTTT,CASKRRQATTNEKLFF,many,TRBV2,TRBJ1-4,NA
TGTGCCAGCAGAGAGAGGCGACTTAGTGGAAACTATGGCTACACCTTC,CASRERRLSGNYGYTF,few,TRBV6-2/TRBV6-3,TRBJ1-2,NA
TGTGCCAGCAGTCCGGCAGGGGCGGGGAATTCACCCCTCCACTTT,CASSPAGAGNSPLHF,many,TRBV27,TRBJ1-6,NA
TGTGCCAGTAGTAACCGCGGACAGGGGACCCAGTACTTC,CASSNRGQGTQYF,NA,TRBV19,TRBJ2-5,TRBD1
TGTGCCAGTTCCAAACGGGGCAGCCTAAACACTGAAGCTTTCTTT,CASSKRGSLNTEAFF,NA,TRBV5-4,TRBJ1-1,NA
TGTGCCAGCAGGCCTGAGGTGGGGCCTCCTGGGGCCAACGTCCTGACTTTC,CASRPEVGPPGANVLTF,few,TRBV12-3/TRBV12-4,TRBJ2-6,NA
TGCAGTGCTAGTCTCGGTTTGGCGGGACAACTCCAAGAGACCCAGTACTTC,CSASLGLAGQLQETQYF,many,TRBV20-1,TRBJ2-5,NA
TGTGCGGGAGGGGGGGGAGGTCGGAACACTGAAGCTTTCTTT,CAGGGGGRNTEAFF,many,TRBV30,TRBJ1-1,NA
TGTGCCGCTCGTGGCACTAGCGGGGGGGGTGAGCAGTTCTTC,CAARGTSGGGEQFF,many,TRBV2,TRBJ2-1,TRBD2
TGCAGTGCTAGAGATGCCCAGGGCGGGGGGTTGACACGGCACTATGGCTACACCTTC,CSARDAQGGGLTRHYGYTF,many,TRBV20-1,TRBJ1-2,NA
TGTGCCAGCAGTTCGGAGGGGGTGAGGGAGCAGTACTTC,CASSSEGVREQYF,NA,TRBV28,TRBJ2-7,NA
TGTGCCAGCAGCTTTTCCACCTACAATGAGCAGTTCTTC,CASSFSTYNEQFF,many,TRBV7-2,TRBJ2-1,NA